The clone carrying this T cell receptor (beta chain) was seen repeatedly, ten times or more. This specimen comes from a study of identical twins. TCRdb re-called the 5' RACE reads through MiXCR, storing one row per CDR3 protein. The table includes some 320,000 distinct CDR3 sequences, 10% to 15% detected once. CDR1 KGHDR and CDR2 SFDVKD come from the germline V gene. This CDR3 is built from 15 residues. The V end lost 9 bases, the J end lost 0 bases, and 14 bases lay between the germline ends. These data were also reused for a study on yellow fever vaccine responses in identical twins.

The source is a woman under 30 in good health. Sequencing was carried out using CD8+ T cells sorted from blood. J is TRBJ2-1 and V is TRBV24-1; D may be TRBD2 (5 bases). The DNA of the CDR3 is TGTGCCACCCGACAAAGCGGAAGCTCCTACAATGAGCAGTTCTTC. It codes for CATRQSGSSYNEQFF.